This T cell receptor (beta chain) was documented in a study of T cell responses to AZD1222 COVID-19 vaccine. Sequenced by immunoSEQ multiplex PCR; TCRdb stores in-frame clones only, minus some. This table holds fewer than 200,000 clones, approximately 91% found once. This material consisted of peripheral blood, taken on day 0 of AZD1222 vaccination. This sequence originates from an adult in good health.

This CDR3 reads CASSQDRGTSGSPEQFF. The DNA of the CDR3 is TGCGCCAGCAGCCAAGATCGAGGGACTAGCGGGAGCCCTGAGCAGTTCTTC. The V and J genes are TRBV4-1 and TRBJ2-1, with TRBD2 matching over 14 bases. Germline V gene sequence: CDR1 MGHRA, CDR2 YSYEKL. This CDR3 spans 17 amino acids. After removal of 0 bases from V and 9 bases from J, the junction contained 7 bases not matched to a gene.